A single sample gave rise to the 27 T cell receptor beta chains below, sequenced in a study of OX40 agonist ivuxolimab in advanced cancers. Assay: immunoSEQ multiplex PCR; the TCRdb copy retains only in-frame clones and omits some. Altogether more than 60,000 clones are present, around 87% being singletons, with the ten largest covering around 0.97%. The input for sequencing was CD4+ or CD8+ T cells sorted from blood, taken in a trial of the OX40 agonist ivuxolimab. These receptors were obtained from an adult with an advanced solid tumor such as melanoma, head and neck, liver or kidney cancer.

This chain connects TRBV19 to TRBJ2-7; 10 nucleotides line up with TRBD2. The V gene's germline CDR1 is LNHDA and CDR2 SQIVND (reference sequence). V was clipped by 11 bases and J by 3 bases; unmatched bases: 10. This CDR3 is built from 14 residues. CDR3 DNA: TGTGCCGGAAAGGGACTAGCGAAACTCTACGAGCAGTACTTC. Its translation: CAGKGLAKLYEQYF.

Only one count was recorded for this clone. The chain uses TRBV19 and TRBJ2-1; TRBD1 might be the D (5 bases). CDR1 is LNHDA and CDR2 is SQIVND in the germline V gene (reference sequence). Trimming removed 7 bases at V and 8 bases at J, with 24 bases between. The CDR3 loop spans 16 amino acids. The CDR3 reads CASTPQGPLRLDEQFF. CDR3 DNA sequence: TGTGCCAGTACTCCCCAGGGCCCTCTCCGGCTGGATGAGCAGTTCTTC.

This clone was seen only once. The chain carries TRBV5-1 and TRBJ1-1; TRBD1 is a possible D gene (5 bases). Between the trimmed V and J ends, which lost 4 bases and 1 base, there was a span of 14 bases. The CDR3 sequence is 15 residues long. CDR1 is SGHRS and CDR2 is YFSETQ in the germline V gene. Written as DNA, the CDR3 is TGCGCCAGCAGCCCCCCCGGGACGCAGAACACTGAAGCTTTCTTT. It translates to CASSPPGTQNTEAFF.

This chain links TRBV5-4 with TRBJ2-5, with 7 bases identical to TRBD2. This CDR3 comprises 17 residues. V trimming: 4 bases; J trimming: 5 bases; junction bases outside the gene matches: 17. Germline CDR1 and CDR2: SGHNT and YYREEE (reference sequence). The CDR3 DNA reads as TGTGCCAGCAGCCGACCTGGGGTAGCGGGTCTGGGGGAGACCCAGTACTTC. This gives the protein CASSRPGVAGLGETQYF.

This rearrangement joins TRBV7-2 to TRBJ1-5, with D unclear. V dropped 5 bases and J dropped 0 bases, with 8 bases sitting between them. This CDR3 has 14 amino acids. Germline assignment: CDR1 SGHTA and CDR2 FQGNSA. CDR3 nucleotide sequence: TGTGCCAGCAGCCAACCCTATAGCAATCAGCCCCAGCATTTT. It translates to CASSQPYSNQPQHF. Combining the CDR3 with reference TRBV7-2 and TRBJ1-5 gives the whole variable domain GAGVSQSPSNKVTEKGKDVELRCDPISGHTALYWYRQSLGQGLEFLIYFQGNSAPDKSGLPSDRFSAERTGGSVSTLTIQRTQQEDSAVYLCASSQPYSNQPQHFGDGTRLSIL.

The chain has TRBV7-9 and TRBJ2-5; D gene ambiguous. The J call may be wrong; the DNA end is better matched by TRBJ2-7. This CDR3 comprises 14 residues. CDR1 and CDR2 (germline): SEHNR, FQNEAQ (reference sequence). CDR3 nucleotides: TGTGCCAGCAGCTTATATCACAGCAACTACGAGCAGTACTTC. As protein: CASSLYHSNYEQYF.

The chain couples TRBV6-5 to TRBJ2-7; D is unclear. The V end was cut by 8 bases, the J end by 5 bases, with 19 bases between. In germline, CDR1 is MNHEY, CDR2 SVGAGI. The CDR3 is 14 residues long. The CDR3 region is CASDLGSSQHEQYF. CDR3 bases: TGTGCCAGCGATTTAGGAAGCTCCCAACACGAGCAGTACTTC.

V is TRBV29-1 and J is TRBJ2-6; 7 bases align to TRBD1. From germline, CDR1 is SQVTM and CDR2 ANQGSEA. Trimming cost V 5 bases and J 4 bases; bases outside gene matches: 8. The CDR3 has 15 residues. CDR3 sequence reads: CSVRQGVGGANVLTF. DNA of the CDR3: TGCAGCGTTAGACAGGGAGTCGGCGGGGCCAACGTCCTGACTTTC. Complete variable domain (other parts from reference TRBV29-1 and TRBJ2-6): SAVISQKPSRDICQRGTSLTIQCQVDSQVTMMFWYRQQPGQSLTLIATANQGSEATYESGFVIDKFPISRPNLTFSTLTVSNMSPEDSSIYLCSVRQGVGGANVLTFGAGSRLTVL.

V and J are TRBV9 and TRBJ1-3; no clear D. Germline V CDR1 and CDR2: SGDLS, YYNGEE. Trimming removed 4 bases from V and 0 bases from J, with 14 bases in between. The CDR3 contains 16 residues. The CDR3 loop is CASSSSPGFSGNTIYF. CDR3 in DNA: TGTGCCAGCAGCTCTTCCCCAGGCTTCTCTGGAAACACCATATATTTT.

This clone is categorized as medium-sized. The V call is TRBV7-6, the J call TRBJ1-3; 9 bases match TRBD1. The germline V gene has CDR1 SGHVS and CDR2 FNYEAQ. This CDR3 has 15 amino acids. The ends lost 5 bases at V and 8 bases at J; junction bases unmatched: 10. The CDR3 nucleotides read TGTGCCAGCAGCCCCGGACAGGGGATTGTTGACACCATATATTTT. The encoded protein is CASSPGQGIVDTIYF.

This chain uses TRBV27 with TRBJ1-2; D not resolved. In germline, CDR1 is MNHEY, CDR2 SMNVEV (reference sequence). The V and J ends lost 4 bases and 3 bases respectively, with 21 bases between them. This CDR3 is 17 amino acids long. CDR3 in DNA: TGTGCCAGCAGTTCCACTATCGCGACCGGAGGTTACTATGGCTACACCTTC. It specifies CASSSTIATGGYYGYTF.

This chain links TRBV4-1 with TRBJ2-2, with 9 bases identical to TRBD2. J was trimmed by 3 bases and V by 0 bases; bases with no gene match: 2. In germline, CDR1 is MGHRA, CDR2 YSYEKL. The CDR3 has 16 residues. Here the CDR3 reads CASSQDLAGDTGELFF. The CDR3 DNA reads as TGCGCCAGCAGCCAAGATTTAGCGGGGGACACCGGGGAGCTGTTTTTT.

The chain is built from TRBV4-1 and TRBJ1-4; 11 nucleotides line up with TRBD1. This CDR3 is built from 16 residues. CDR1 is MGHRA, CDR2 YSYEKL, per germline. The ends lost 4 bases at V and 8 bases at J; junction bases unmatched: 9. CDR3 sequence reads: CASSPPTGQGGEKLFF. CDR3 bases: TGCGCCAGCAGCCCCCCAACGGGACAGGGGGGGGAAAAACTGTTTTTT.

This clone was recorded a few times. The CDR3 loop reads CASSPRGAGETQYF. In nucleotides, the CDR3 is TGTGCCAGCAGCCCTCGAGGGGCCGGAGAGACCCAGTACTTC. V gene TRBV5-5 combines with J gene TRBJ2-5; tentatively, D is TRBD1 or TRBD2 (5 bases each). V was shortened by 4 bases and J by 4 bases, with 14 bases between the two germline ends. There are 14 residues in the CDR3. Germline lookup yields CDR1 SGHKS and CDR2 YYEKEE (reference sequence).

The genes are TRBV10-3 and TRBJ1-5; D perhaps matches TRBD1 (6 bases). V was trimmed by 6 bases and J by 0 bases, leaving 12 bases between them. CDR3 length: 15 residues. CDR1 is ENHRY and CDR2 is SYGVKD in the germline V gene. The CDR3 reads CAISTGPNSNQPQHF. CDR3 nucleotide sequence: TGTGCCATCAGCACAGGGCCCAATAGCAATCAGCCCCAGCATTTT.

The chain joins TRBV18 to TRBJ2-3, with 13 bases identical to TRBD2. Germline V CDR1 and CDR2: KGHSH, LQKENI. The CDR3 spans 16 residues. With 0 bases clipped from V and 6 bases from J, the junction kept 3 bases outside the gene matches. CDR3: CASSPPGLAGRDTQYF. CDR3 DNA sequence: TGTGCCAGCTCACCACCGGGACTAGCGGGGCGTGATACGCAGTATTTT.

This clone has just one count. This chain joins TRBV7-2 and TRBJ2-7, with a possible D match to TRBD1 (6 bases). This CDR3 region has 15 residues. Trimming took off 3 bases at V and 4 bases at J, with 16 bases between the two ends. CDR1 SGHTA and CDR2 FQGNSA come from the germline V gene. The CDR3 nucleotides read TGTGCCAGCAGCTTCCAACAGGGTCCAAAATACGAGCAGTACTTC. Translating gives CASSFQQGPKYEQYF.

This chain connects TRBV29-1 to TRBJ2-1; 8 bases are shared with TRBD1. This CDR3 has 14 amino acids. Germline CDR1 is SQVTM and CDR2 is ANQGSEA. V gave up 0 bases and J gave up 8 bases; unmatched junction bases: 6. The CDR3 is CSVEDRGRRHEQFF. The CDR3 DNA is TGCAGCGTTGAAGACAGGGGGCGTCGGCATGAGCAGTTCTTC.

The chain recombines TRBV6-5 with TRBJ2-3, with 8 bases fitting TRBD1. With 6 bases clipped from V and 3 bases from J, the junction kept 8 bases outside the gene matches. Germline CDR1 reads MNHEY; CDR2 reads SVGAGI. The CDR3 sequence is 15 residues long. The DNA of the CDR3 is TGTGCCAGCAGACAACCGACAGGGGTGACAGATACGCAGTATTTT. The encoded protein is CASRQPTGVTDTQYF.

The chain recombines TRBV18 with TRBJ1-4; possible D gene TRBD1, 6 bases. The CDR3 is 17 amino acids. Trimming took off 1 base at V and 3 bases at J, with 15 bases between the two ends. Germline V gives CDR1 KGHSH, CDR2 LQKENI. The CDR3 sequence is CASSPRASKGANEKLFF. The CDR3 DNA reads as TGTGCCAGCTCACCACGGGCCTCAAAGGGGGCTAATGAAAAACTGTTTTTT.

V and J are TRBV4-1 and TRBJ2-2; the match to TRBD2 covers 12 bases. The length of the CDR3 is 17 residues. The germline V gene has CDR1 MGHRA and CDR2 YSYEKL. V lost 3 bases and J lost 4; bases outside the gene matches: 6. The CDR3 loop reads CASSQWTSGTSTGELFF. The CDR3 DNA follows: TGCGCCAGCAGCCAGTGGACTAGCGGGACATCCACCGGGGAGCTGTTTTTT.

The chain joins TRBV6-5 to TRBJ1-3; D call uncertain. The germline V gene encodes CDR1 MNHEY and CDR2 SVGAGI. V was clipped by 4 bases and J by 4 bases, with 8 bases between them. The CDR3 consists of 13 residues. The CDR3 sequence: CASSWGRGNTIYF. CDR3 DNA: TGTGCCAGCAGTTGGGGTCGGGGAAACACCATATATTTT.

The chain recombines TRBV4-1 with TRBJ1-2; D is perhaps TRBD1 (6 bases). Trimming took off 6 bases at V and 3 bases at J, with 17 bases between the two ends. The CDR3 loop spans 15 amino acids. CDR1 is MGHRA and CDR2 is YSYEKL in the germline V gene. The CDR3 DNA sequence: TGCGCCAGCAGTTCACTTACAGGGCAGCACTATGGCTACACCTTC. This gives the protein CASSSLTGQHYGYTF.

This clone was recorded once. This chain joins TRBV7-2 and TRBJ2-1; 9 bases map to TRBD2. The germline V gene encodes CDR1 SGHTA and CDR2 FQGNSA. V was clipped by 1 base and J by 7 bases; unmatched bases: 5. The CDR3 totals 15 residues. The CDR3 is CASSLVGTSWNEQFF. Written as DNA, the CDR3 is TGTGCCAGCAGCTTAGTGGGGACTAGCTGGAATGAGCAGTTCTTC.

CDR3 in amino acids: CASSQDGGLAAEAFF. DNA for the CDR3: TGTGCCAGCAGCCAAGATGGGGGCCTCGCGGCTGAAGCTTTCTTT. The chain links TRBV14 to TRBJ1-1, with a weak D call TRBD1 (6 bases). Germline values: CDR1 SGHDN, CDR2 FVKESK. This CDR3 region has 15 residues. V dropped 0 bases and J dropped 6 bases, with 14 bases sitting between them.

V gene TRBV30 combines with J gene TRBJ2-7; weak D call: TRBD1 (5 bases). V lost 2 bases and J lost 9, with 14 bases in between. The V gene's germline CDR1 is GTSNPN and CDR2 SVGIG (reference sequence). The CDR3 runs 12 residues. The CDR3: CAWSSSGIGQYF. The CDR3 bases are TGTGCCTGGAGTAGTTCAGGGATCGGGCAGTACTTC.

The gene calls are TRBV27 and TRBJ2-3; 13 positions match TRBD2. Germline CDR1 MNHEY, CDR2 SMNVEV (reference sequence). The CDR3 sequence is 15 residues long. The J segment lost 8 bases and the V segment lost 2 bases, leaving 4 bases of the junction unmatched. CDR3 residues: CASSLGLAGEGTQYF. In DNA form, the CDR3 reads TGTGCCAGCAGTTTAGGACTAGCGGGAGAAGGTACGCAGTATTTT.